The 28 T cell receptor beta chains presented below share a single source sample, sequenced in a study of immune evolution from preneoplasia to lung adenocarcinoma. Sequencing was performed with immunoSEQ multiplex PCR; in TCRdb, only in-frame clones are kept and a portion is missing. This sample carries roughly 2,900 clones, less than 85% of them seen once, and the ten largest clones take about 3.6%. The sequenced sample was FFPE adjacent normal lung tissue. These TCRs come from a donor at least 70 years old with lung adenocarcinoma.

The chain employs TRBV7-9 and TRBJ2-3; tentatively, D is TRBD1 (5 bases). In germline, CDR1 is SEHNR, CDR2 FQNEAQ (reference sequence). CDR3 length equals 15 residues. Trimming pared 2 bases from V and 0 bases from J, leaving 9 bases between. The CDR3, as DNA: TGTGCCAGCAGCTTACAGGGTGCTAGCACAGATACGCAGTATTTT. It codes for CASSLQGASTDTQYF. The full variable domain, its missing parts supplied by reference TRBV7-9 and TRBJ2-3, is DTGVSQNPRHKITKRGQNVTFRCDPISEHNRLYWYRQTLGQGPEFLTYFQNEAQLEKSRLLSDRFSAERPKGSFSTLEIQRTEQGDSAMYLCASSLQGASTDTQYFGPGTRLTVL.

The J gene is TRBJ2-3, the V gene TRBV21-1; the table's TRBD1 call for D was not verified on the DNA. TRBV21-1 is a known pseudogene. This CDR3 is 16 amino acids long. CDR3 in DNA: TGTGCCAGCAGAGTGGACAGGGGGCGTCGGGCAGATACGCAGTATTTT. The encoded protein is CASRVDRGRRADTQYF.

V usage is TRBV4-2 and J usage is TRBJ1-5; D not certain. Germline assignment: CDR1 LGHNA and CDR2 YNFKEQ. This CDR3 comprises 15 residues. V gave up 1 base and J gave up 4 bases, with 11 bases separating them. The chain's CDR3 is CASSQVEQLNQPQHF. CDR3 DNA: TGTGCCAGCAGCCAAGTTGAACAGTTAAATCAGCCCCAGCATTTT.

The gene calls are TRBV10-2 and TRBJ2-7; 8 positions agree with TRBD1. CDR3 size: 14 residues. Germline loops: CDR1 WSHSY, CDR2 SAAADI. The ends lost 0 bases at V and 6 bases at J; junction bases unmatched: 4. CDR3 loop: CASSESRTGSEQYF. As DNA, the CDR3 is TGCGCCAGCAGTGAGTCAAGGACAGGGTCCGAGCAGTACTTC.

The chain employs TRBV19 and TRBJ2-7, with D hard to call. V lost 6 bases and J 1 base, leaving 16 bases between the germline ends. Per germline, CDR1 LNHDA and CDR2 SQIVND (reference sequence). The CDR3 length is 15 residues. The CDR3, as DNA: TGTGCCAGTAGCTCAAACCGGGCCCAATCCTACGAGCAGTACTTC. Its protein product is CASSSNRAQSYEQYF.

The chain is built from TRBV5-6 and TRBJ2-7; TRBD1 or TRBD2 may be the D gene (6 bases each). Trimming took 5 bases from V and 1 from J, leaving 13 bases between them. Germline CDR1 and CDR2: SGHDT and YYEEEE. This CDR3 has 14 amino acids. CDR3 in amino acids: CASRREGGSYEQYF. Written as DNA, the CDR3 is TGTGCCAGCAGGCGGGAAGGGGGTTCCTACGAGCAGTACTTC.

The chain has TRBV19 and TRBJ2-3; 7 bases are a match to TRBD1. The CDR3 extends over 15 amino acids. V lost 4 bases, J lost 2 bases, and 6 bases stayed unmatched. Germline CDR1 LNHDA, CDR2 SQIVND (reference sequence). This CDR3 reads CASSKQGFTTDTQYF. The CDR3 nucleotides are TGTGCCAGTAGTAAACAGGGGTTTACCACAGATACGCAGTATTTT. Drawing the rest from reference TRBV19 and TRBJ2-3, the complete variable domain is DGGITQSPKYLFRKEGQNVTLSCEQNLNHDAMYWYRQDPGQGLRLIYYSQIVNDFQKGDIAEGYSVSREKKESFPLTVTSAQKNPTAFYLCASSKQGFTTDTQYFGPGTRLTVL.

The genes are TRBV5-5 and TRBJ1-1; 7 bases are shared with TRBD1. Germline assignment: CDR1 SGHKS and CDR2 YYEKEE (reference sequence). The CDR3 runs to 14 residues. V shed 0 bases, J shed 7 bases, and the junction held 6 bases outside the gene matches. The CDR3 is CASSLDRGYGEAFF. The CDR3 region has the DNA TGTGCCAGCAGCTTGGACAGGGGCTACGGTGAAGCTTTCTTT.

The chain has TRBV11-3 and TRBJ2-1; unclear D gene. The CDR3 is 12 residues long. From germline, CDR1 is SGHNT and CDR2 YENEEA. V gave up 4 bases and J gave up 8 bases, with 9 bases separating them. The CDR3 DNA is TGTGCCAGCAGCTACAGCCTTCATGAGCAGTTCTTC. Translation: CASSYSLHEQFF.

V and J are TRBV29-1 and TRBJ1-1; 9 positions agree with TRBD1. The CDR3 loop spans 14 amino acids. Germline assignment: CDR1 SQVTM and CDR2 ANQGSEA. V was clipped by 1 base and J by 9 bases; unmatched bases: 9. CDR3 region: CSVEVPDRGAKAFF. DNA for the CDR3: TGCAGCGTTGAAGTTCCTGACAGGGGGGCGAAAGCTTTCTTT. The variable domain in full, with the rest retrieved from reference TRBV29-1 and TRBJ1-1, is SAVISQKPSRDICQRGTSLTIQCQVDSQVTMMFWYRQQPGQSLTLIATANQGSEATYESGFVIDKFPISRPNLTFSTLTVSNMSPEDSSIYLCSVEVPDRGAKAFFGQGTRLTVV.

J is TRBJ2-1 and V is TRBV10-3; 10 positions agree with TRBD2. V lost 6 bases, J lost 5 bases, and 4 bases stayed unmatched. CDR1 is ENHRY and CDR2 is SYGVKD in the germline V gene. The CDR3 contains 14 residues. CDR3 in DNA: TGTGCCATCAGCGGACTAGCGGAAAACAATGAGCAGTTCTTC. Translated, it gives CAISGLAENNEQFF.

CDR3 sequence (DNA): TGCGCCAGCAGCCGACAGACACAGGGTGGTTTTGAAAAACTGTTTTTT. It translates to CASSRQTQGGFEKLFF. The gene calls are TRBV4-3 and TRBJ1-4, with a tentative D call TRBD1 (6 bases). The V end lost 4 bases, the J end lost 7 bases, and 19 bases lay between the germline ends. This CDR3 has 16 residues. Germline V gene sequence: CDR1 LGHNA, CDR2 YSLEER.

The chain has TRBV2 and TRBJ2-7; perhaps TRBD2 as D (6 bases). CDR3 length equals 12 residues. Germline-derived CDR1 and CDR2 are SNHLY and FYNNEI. The V end was cut by 4 bases, the J end by 6 bases, with 10 bases between. The chain's CDR3 is CASSVMEGEQYF. The CDR3 region has the DNA TGTGCCAGCAGTGTAATGGAGGGCGAGCAGTACTTC.

The chain recombines TRBV7-9 with TRBJ2-7; TRBD1 is a possible D gene (6 bases). The germline V gene encodes CDR1 SEHNR and CDR2 FQNEAQ (reference sequence). V gave up 5 bases and J gave up 6 bases, with 14 bases separating them. There are 13 residues in the CDR3. CDR3 protein: CASSPKYRVEQYF. DNA for the CDR3: TGTGCCAGCAGCCCAAAGTACAGGGTCGAGCAGTACTTC.

The chain joins TRBV6-6 to TRBJ2-7, with TRBD2 matching over 8 bases. Per germline, CDR1 MNHNY and CDR2 SVGAGI (reference sequence). Trimming took 6 bases from V and 5 from J; bases not matched to a gene: 9. This CDR3 is built from 14 residues. The CDR3 DNA reads as TGTGCCAGCAGGGACGGGACTAGGATGGACGAGCAGTACTTC. Protein product: CASRDGTRMDEQYF.

The V call is TRBV7-9, the J call TRBJ2-5; 9 bases match TRBD2. Germline loops: CDR1 SEHNR, CDR2 FQNEAQ (reference sequence). Trimming cost V 1 base and J 4 bases; bases outside gene matches: 7. CDR3 size: 16 residues. The CDR3 nucleotides read TGTGCCAGCAGCTTAGTTGCTAGCGGGAACCGAGAGACCCAGTACTTC. This encodes CASSLVASGNRETQYF. Complete variable domain (other parts from reference TRBV7-9 and TRBJ2-5): DTGVSQNPRHKITKRGQNVTFRCDPISEHNRLYWYRQTLGQGPEFLTYFQNEAQLEKSRLLSDRFSAERPKGSFSTLEIQRTEQGDSAMYLCASSLVASGNRETQYFGPGTRLLVL.

The genes are TRBV7-3 and TRBJ2-5; a possible D gene is TRBD1 (6 bases). This CDR3 spans 13 amino acids. Between the trimmed V and J ends, which lost 5 bases and 5 bases, there was a span of 12 bases. Germline CDR1 reads SGHTA; CDR2 reads FQGTGA. The CDR3 nucleotides read TGTGCCAGCAGCGATTCAGGGGCGGAGACCCAGTACTTC. Translation: CASSDSGAETQYF.

The V gene is TRBV6-5, the J gene TRBJ2-7; possibly TRBD2 for D (6 bases). Germline values: CDR1 MNHEY, CDR2 SVGAGI. CDR3 length: 14 amino acids. Trimming took off 6 bases at V and 0 bases at J, with 12 bases between the two ends. The CDR3 reads CASRGAGSSYEQYF. Written as DNA, the CDR3 is TGTGCCAGCAGGGGAGCGGGTAGCTCCTACGAGCAGTACTTC.

The V call is TRBV18, the J call TRBJ2-7; TRBD2 might be the D (5 bases). Germline V gives CDR1 KGHSH, CDR2 LQKENI. The CDR3 consists of 13 residues. V lost 4 bases to trimming and J lost 2 bases, with 9 bases between them. The CDR3 DNA reads TGTGCCAGCTCACTCGACGGGACCTACGAGCAGTACTTC. It codes for CASSLDGTYEQYF.

The chain carries TRBV15 and TRBJ2-5, with D possibly TRBD1 on 6 matching bases. Per germline, CDR1 LNHNV and CDR2 YYDKDF (reference sequence). The V gene lost 7 bases and the J gene lost 2 bases, with 17 bases spanning the gap. This CDR3 has 15 residues. This CDR3 reads CATNPGAEIQETQYF. The CDR3 DNA reads TGTGCCACCAACCCAGGGGCGGAGATACAAGAGACCCAGTACTTC.

This sequence joins TRBV15 and TRBJ2-7; TRBD2 might be the D (5 bases). Germline V gene sequence: CDR1 LNHNV, CDR2 YYDKDF (reference sequence). V was shortened by 6 bases and J by 0 bases, with 9 bases between the two germline ends. The CDR3 has 13 amino acids. The CDR3 DNA follows: TGTGCCACCAGGACGGGGAGCTCCTACGAGCAGTACTTC. This sequence encodes CATRTGSSYEQYF.

The table lists this clone with a few counts. The V call is TRBV23-1, the J call TRBJ2-2, with a possible D match to TRBD2 (6 bases). TRBV23-1 is an ORF, with its function uncertain. Trimming left V 0 bases short and J 1 base short, with 18 bases between. This CDR3 contains 19 residues. Here the CDR3 DNA reads TGCGCCAGCAGTCAATCGGGAGGAGGGAGATGGAGGAACACCGGGGAGCTGTTTTTT. Protein: CASSQSGGGRWRNTGELFF.

A word on this clone: At one end the junction does not follow the germline gene, possibly because of a read error. The genes are TRBV27 and TRBJ2-2; weak D call: TRBD1 (6 bases). The length of the CDR3 is 15 residues. Germline V lookup: CDR1 MNHEY, CDR2 SMNVEV (reference sequence). CDR3 in DNA: TGTGCCAGCAGTTTAGGGACATCGAACACCGAGGAGCTGTTTTTT. As protein: CASSLGTSNTEELFF.

V and J are TRBV5-4 and TRBJ2-1; 11 nucleotides match TRBD1. The V gene's germline CDR1 is SGHNT and CDR2 YYREEE (reference sequence). The CDR3 contains 15 residues. V dropped 6 bases and J dropped 9; count of bases not matched to a gene: 11. The CDR3 DNA reads as TGTGCCAGCAACTTAGGGACAGGGGGTAGTGGTGAGCAGTTCTTC. Translation gives CASNLGTGGSGEQFF.

This rearrangement joins TRBV4-2 to TRBJ2-7; D unresolved. CDR1 is LGHNA, CDR2 YNFKEQ, per germline. The CDR3 contains 17 residues. Trimming shortened V by 0 bases and J by 0 bases, and 15 bases separated the two germline ends. Here the CDR3 DNA reads TGTGCCAGCAGCCAAGATATTTCGAGGTTTAGCTCCTACGAGCAGTACTTC. It encodes CASSQDISRFSSYEQYF.

About this clone itself: This CDR3 is also generated by other DNA sequences in the sample. The CDR3 region has the DNA TGTGCCAGCAGCTTAGCGCCGGGCAATGAGCAGTTCTTC. Its translation: CASSLAPGNEQFF. V usage is TRBV7-2 and J usage is TRBJ2-1; D not resolved. V lost 0 bases and J lost 6, with 6 bases in between. CDR1 and CDR2 (germline): SGHTA, FQGNSA. The CDR3 has 13 amino acids.

The J gene is TRBJ2-2, the V gene TRBV21-1; TRBD1, as called in the table, went unchecked against the DNA. TRBV21-1 is a known pseudogene. This CDR3 region has 15 residues. This CDR3 reads CASSTRTGCTGELFF. CDR3 DNA: TGTGCCAGTTCGACCCGGACAGGGTGCACCGGGGAGCTGTTTTTT.

J is TRBJ2-7 and V is TRBV18; D not resolved. Trimming stripped 5 bases from V and 5 bases from J, with 13 bases between. CDR3 length: 13 amino acids. Germline CDR1 is KGHSH and CDR2 is LQKENI. For the CDR3, the DNA is TGTGCCAGCTCAAGGAGCCGCGGTGACGAGCAGTACTTC. As protein: CASSRSRGDEQYF.